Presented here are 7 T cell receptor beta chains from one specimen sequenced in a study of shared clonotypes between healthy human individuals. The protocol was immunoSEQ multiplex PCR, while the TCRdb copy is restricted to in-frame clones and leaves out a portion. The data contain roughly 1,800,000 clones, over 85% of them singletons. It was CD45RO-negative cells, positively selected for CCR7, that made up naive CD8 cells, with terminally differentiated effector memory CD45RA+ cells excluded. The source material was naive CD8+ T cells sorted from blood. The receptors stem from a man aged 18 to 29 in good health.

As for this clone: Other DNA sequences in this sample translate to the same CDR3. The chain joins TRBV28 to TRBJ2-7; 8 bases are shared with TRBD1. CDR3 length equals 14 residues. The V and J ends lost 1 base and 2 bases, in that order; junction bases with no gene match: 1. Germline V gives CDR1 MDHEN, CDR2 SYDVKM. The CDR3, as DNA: TGTGCCAGCAGTTTATCAGGGGGCACCTACGAGCAGTACTTC. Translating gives CASSLSGGTYEQYF.

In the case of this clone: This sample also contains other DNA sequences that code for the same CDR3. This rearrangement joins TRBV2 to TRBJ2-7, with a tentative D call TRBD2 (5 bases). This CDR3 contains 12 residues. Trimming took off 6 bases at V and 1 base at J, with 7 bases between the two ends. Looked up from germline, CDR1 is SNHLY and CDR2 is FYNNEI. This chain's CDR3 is CASSGISYEQYF. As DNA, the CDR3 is TGTGCCAGCAGCGGGATTTCCTACGAGCAGTACTTC. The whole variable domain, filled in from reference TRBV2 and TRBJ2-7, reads EPEVTQTPSHQVTQMGQEVILRCVPISNHLYFYWYRQILGQKVEFLVSFYNNEISEKSEIFDDQFSVERPDGSNFTLKIRSTKLEDSAMYFCASSGISYEQYFGPGTRLTVT.

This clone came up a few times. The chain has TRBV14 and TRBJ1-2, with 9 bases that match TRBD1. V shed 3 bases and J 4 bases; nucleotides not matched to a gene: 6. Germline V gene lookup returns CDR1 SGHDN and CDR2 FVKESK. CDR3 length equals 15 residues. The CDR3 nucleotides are TGTGCCAGCAGCCATGGGACAGGGATCCTCTATGGCTACACCTTC. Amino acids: CASSHGTGILYGYTF.

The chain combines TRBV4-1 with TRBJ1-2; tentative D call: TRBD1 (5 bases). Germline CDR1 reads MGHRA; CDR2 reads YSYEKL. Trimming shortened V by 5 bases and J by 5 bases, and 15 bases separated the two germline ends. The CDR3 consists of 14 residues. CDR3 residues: CASSVVGGGYGYTF. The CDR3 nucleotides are TGCGCCAGCAGCGTCGTTGGGGGAGGGTATGGCTACACCTTC.

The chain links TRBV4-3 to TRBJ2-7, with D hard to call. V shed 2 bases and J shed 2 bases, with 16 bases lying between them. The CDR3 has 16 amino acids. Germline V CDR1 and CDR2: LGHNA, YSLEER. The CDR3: CASSQTYPTGPYEQYF. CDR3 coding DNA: TGCGCCAGCAGCCAAACATATCCAACCGGGCCCTACGAGCAGTACTTC.

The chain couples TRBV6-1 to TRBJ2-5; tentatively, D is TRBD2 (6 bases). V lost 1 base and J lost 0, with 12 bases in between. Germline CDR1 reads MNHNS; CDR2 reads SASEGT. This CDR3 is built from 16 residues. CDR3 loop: CASSEGTTLYQETQYF. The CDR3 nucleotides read TGTGCCAGCAGTGAAGGGACTACTCTGTACCAAGAGACCCAGTACTTC.

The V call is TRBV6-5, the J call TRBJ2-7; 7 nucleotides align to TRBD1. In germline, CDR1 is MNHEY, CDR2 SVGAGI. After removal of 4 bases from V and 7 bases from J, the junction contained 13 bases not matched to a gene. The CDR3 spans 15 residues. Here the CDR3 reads CASSSQTGTYYEQYF. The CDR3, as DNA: TGTGCCAGCAGTTCCCAGACAGGGACCTATTATGAGCAGTACTTC.